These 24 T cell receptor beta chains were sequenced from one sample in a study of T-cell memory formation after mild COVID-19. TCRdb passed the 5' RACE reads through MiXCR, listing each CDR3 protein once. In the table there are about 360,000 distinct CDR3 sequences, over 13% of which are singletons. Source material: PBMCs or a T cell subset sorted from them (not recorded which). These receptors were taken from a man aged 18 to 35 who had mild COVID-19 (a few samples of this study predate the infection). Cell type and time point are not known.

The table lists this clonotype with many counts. The CDR3 protein is CATSRVGGAGETQYF. CDR3 sequence (DNA): TGTGCCACCAGCAGAGTCGGGGGGGCCGGGGAGACCCAGTACTTC. This chain joins TRBV15 and TRBJ2-5; 8 nucleotides agree with TRBD2. Per germline, CDR1 LNHNV and CDR2 YYDKDF (reference sequence). The CDR3 is 15 residues long. V was pared by 1 base and J by 5 bases, with 6 bases of the junction left unmatched.

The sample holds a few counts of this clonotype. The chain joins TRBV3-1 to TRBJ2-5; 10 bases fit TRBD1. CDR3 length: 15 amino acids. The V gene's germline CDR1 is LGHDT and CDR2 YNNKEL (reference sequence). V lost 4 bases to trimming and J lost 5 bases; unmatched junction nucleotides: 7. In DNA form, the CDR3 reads TGTGCCAGCAGCCTCTCGGGACAGGGGTGGGAGACCCAGTACTTC. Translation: CASSLSGQGWETQYF.

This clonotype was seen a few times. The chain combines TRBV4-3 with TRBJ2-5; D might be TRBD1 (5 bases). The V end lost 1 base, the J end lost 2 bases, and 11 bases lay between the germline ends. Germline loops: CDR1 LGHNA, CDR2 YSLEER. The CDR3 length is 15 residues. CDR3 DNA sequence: TGCGCCAGCAGCCAAGCTGTGGGGCCTCAAGAGACCCAGTACTTC. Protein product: CASSQAVGPQETQYF.

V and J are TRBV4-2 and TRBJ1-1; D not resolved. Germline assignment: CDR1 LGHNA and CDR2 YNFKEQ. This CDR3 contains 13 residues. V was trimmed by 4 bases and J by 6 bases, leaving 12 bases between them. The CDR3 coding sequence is TGTGCCAGCAGCCTCAATGGTCGGGCTGAAGCTTTCTTT. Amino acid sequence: CASSLNGRAEAFF.

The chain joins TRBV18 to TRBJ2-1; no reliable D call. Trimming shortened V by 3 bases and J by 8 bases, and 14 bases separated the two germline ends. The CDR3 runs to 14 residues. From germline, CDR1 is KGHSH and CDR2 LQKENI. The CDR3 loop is CASSPPTIVDEQFF. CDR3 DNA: TGTGCCAGCTCACCCCCAACGATCGTGGATGAGCAGTTCTTC.

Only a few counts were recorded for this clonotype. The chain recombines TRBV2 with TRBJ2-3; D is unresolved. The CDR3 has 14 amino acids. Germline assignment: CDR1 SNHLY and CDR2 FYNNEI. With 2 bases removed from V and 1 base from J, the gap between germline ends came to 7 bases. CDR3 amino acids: CASSELSRTDTQYF. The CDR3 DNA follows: TGTGCCAGCAGTGAATTATCTCGCACAGATACGCAGTATTTT.

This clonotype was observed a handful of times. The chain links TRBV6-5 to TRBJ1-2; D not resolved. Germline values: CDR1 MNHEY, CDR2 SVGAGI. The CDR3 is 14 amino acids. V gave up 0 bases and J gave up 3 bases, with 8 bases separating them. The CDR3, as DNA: TGTGCCAGCAGTTACTCGCCAGGTCACTATGGCTACACCTTC. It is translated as CASSYSPGHYGYTF.

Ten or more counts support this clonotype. For the CDR3, the DNA is TGTGCCAGCAGGACCGGGGGAGTGGATACGCAGTATTTT. Encoded protein: CASRTGGVDTQYF. The chain couples TRBV6-5 to TRBJ2-3; weak D call: TRBD2 (6 bases). Germline lookup yields CDR1 MNHEY and CDR2 SVGAGI. This CDR3 has 13 amino acids. V was clipped by 6 bases and J by 6 bases, with 13 bases between them.

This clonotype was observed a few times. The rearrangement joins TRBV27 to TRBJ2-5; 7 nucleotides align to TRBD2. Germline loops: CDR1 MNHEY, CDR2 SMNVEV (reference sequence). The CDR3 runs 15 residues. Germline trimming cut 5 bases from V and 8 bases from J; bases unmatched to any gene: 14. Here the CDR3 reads CASSRRGWEGITQYF. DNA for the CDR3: TGTGCCAGCAGTCGACGAGGGTGGGAGGGGATAACCCAGTACTTC.

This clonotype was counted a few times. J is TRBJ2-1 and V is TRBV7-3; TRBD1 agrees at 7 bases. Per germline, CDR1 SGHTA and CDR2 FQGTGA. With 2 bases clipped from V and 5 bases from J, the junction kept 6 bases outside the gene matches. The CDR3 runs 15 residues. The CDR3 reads CASSLRQGVNNEQFF. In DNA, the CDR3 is TGTGCCAGCAGCTTACGGCAGGGGGTCAACAATGAGCAGTTCTTC. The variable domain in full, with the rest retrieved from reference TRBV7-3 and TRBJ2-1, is GAGVSQTPSNKVTEKGKYVELRCDPISGHTALYWYRQSLGQGPEFLIYFQGTGAADDSGLPNDRFFAVRPEGSVSTLKIQRTERGDSAVYLCASSLRQGVNNEQFFGPGTRLTVL.

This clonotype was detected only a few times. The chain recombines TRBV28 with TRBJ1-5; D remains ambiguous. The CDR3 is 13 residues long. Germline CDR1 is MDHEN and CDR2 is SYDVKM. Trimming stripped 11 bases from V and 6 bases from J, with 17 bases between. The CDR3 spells CAGSGQLFQPQHF. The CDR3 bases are TGTGCCGGCTCCGGGCAGCTCTTTCAGCCCCAGCATTTT.

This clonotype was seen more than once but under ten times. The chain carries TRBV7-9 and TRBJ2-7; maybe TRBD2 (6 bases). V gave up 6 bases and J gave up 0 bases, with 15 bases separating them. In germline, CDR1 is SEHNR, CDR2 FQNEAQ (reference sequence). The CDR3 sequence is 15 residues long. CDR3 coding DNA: TGTGCCAGCAGACCACCGGACGGGAGCTCCTACGAGCAGTACTTC. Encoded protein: CASRPPDGSSYEQYF.

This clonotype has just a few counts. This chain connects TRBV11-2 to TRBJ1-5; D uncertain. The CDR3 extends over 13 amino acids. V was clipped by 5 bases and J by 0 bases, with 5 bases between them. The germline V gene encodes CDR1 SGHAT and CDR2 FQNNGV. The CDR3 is CASSVYSNQPQHF. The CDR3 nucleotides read TGTGCCAGCAGCGTTTATAGCAATCAGCCCCAGCATTTT. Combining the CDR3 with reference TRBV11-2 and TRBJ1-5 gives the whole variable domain EAGVAQSPRYKIIEKRQSVAFWCNPISGHATLYWYQQILGQGPKLLIQFQNNGVVDDSQLPKDRFSAERLKGVDSTLKIQPAKLEDSAVYLCASSVYSNQPQHFGDGTRLSIL.

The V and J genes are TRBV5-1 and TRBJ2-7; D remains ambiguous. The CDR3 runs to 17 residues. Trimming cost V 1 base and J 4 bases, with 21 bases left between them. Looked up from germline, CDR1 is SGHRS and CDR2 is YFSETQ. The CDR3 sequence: CASSLSLAPTTFYEQYF. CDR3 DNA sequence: TGCGCCAGCAGCTTGAGCTTGGCGCCTACTACCTTTTACGAGCAGTACTTC.

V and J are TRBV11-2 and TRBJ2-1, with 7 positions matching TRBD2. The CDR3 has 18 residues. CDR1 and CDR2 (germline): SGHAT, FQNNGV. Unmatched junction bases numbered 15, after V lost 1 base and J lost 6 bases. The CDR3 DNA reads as TGTGCCAGCAGCTTAGTCCCCTTTCGGGAGCGGGGACTCAATGAGCAGTTCTTC. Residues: CASSLVPFRERGLNEQFF.

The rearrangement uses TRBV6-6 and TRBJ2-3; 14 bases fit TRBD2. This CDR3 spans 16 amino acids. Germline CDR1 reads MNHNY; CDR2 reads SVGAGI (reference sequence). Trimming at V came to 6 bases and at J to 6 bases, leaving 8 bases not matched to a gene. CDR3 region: CASSWGLAGVSDTQYF. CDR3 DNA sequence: TGTGCCAGCAGCTGGGGACTAGCGGGGGTTTCGGATACGCAGTATTTT.

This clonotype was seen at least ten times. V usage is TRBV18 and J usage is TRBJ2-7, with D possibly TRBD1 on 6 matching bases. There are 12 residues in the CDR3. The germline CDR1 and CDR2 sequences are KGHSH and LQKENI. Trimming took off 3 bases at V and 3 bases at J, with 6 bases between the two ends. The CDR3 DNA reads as TGTGCCAGCTCACCGGACAGCTACGAGCAGTACGTC. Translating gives CASSPDSYEQYV.

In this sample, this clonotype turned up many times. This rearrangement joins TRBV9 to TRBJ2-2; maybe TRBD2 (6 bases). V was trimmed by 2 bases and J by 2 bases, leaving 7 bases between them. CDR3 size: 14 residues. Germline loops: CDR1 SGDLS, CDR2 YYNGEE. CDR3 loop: CASSVGGNTGELFF. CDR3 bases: TGTGCCAGCAGCGTCGGGGGAAACACCGGGGAGCTGTTTTTT. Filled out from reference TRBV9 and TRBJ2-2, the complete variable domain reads DSGVTQTPKHLITATGQRVTLRCSPRSGDLSVYWYQQSLDQGLQFLIQYYNGEERAKGNILERFSAQQFPDLHSELNLSSLELGDSALYFCASSVGGNTGELFFGEGSRLTVL.

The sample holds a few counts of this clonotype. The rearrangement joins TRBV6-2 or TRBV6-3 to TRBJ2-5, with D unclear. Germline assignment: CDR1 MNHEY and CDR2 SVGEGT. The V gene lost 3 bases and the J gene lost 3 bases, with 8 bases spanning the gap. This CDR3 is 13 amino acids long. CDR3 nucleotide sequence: TGTGCCAGCAGTTATGGGATTGAAGAGACCCAGTACTTC. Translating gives CASSYGIEETQYF.

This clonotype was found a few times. CDR3 sequence (DNA): TGTGCCAGCAGTTCCTCTAGCGGACTAGCGGGGGACAATGAGCAGTTCTTC. As protein: CASSSSSGLAGDNEQFF. This sequence joins TRBV28 and TRBJ2-1, with 13 nucleotides matching TRBD2. CDR1 MDHEN and CDR2 SYDVKM come from the germline V gene. The CDR3 is 17 amino acids. V was clipped by 4 bases and J by 5 bases; unmatched bases: 8.

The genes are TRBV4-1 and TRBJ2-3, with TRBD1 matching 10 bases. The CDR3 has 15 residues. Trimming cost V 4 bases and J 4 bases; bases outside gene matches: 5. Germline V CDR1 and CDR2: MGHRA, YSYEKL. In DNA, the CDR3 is TGCGCCAGCAGCCTCCGGGACAGGGGCCCAGATACGCAGTATTTT. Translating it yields CASSLRDRGPDTQYF.

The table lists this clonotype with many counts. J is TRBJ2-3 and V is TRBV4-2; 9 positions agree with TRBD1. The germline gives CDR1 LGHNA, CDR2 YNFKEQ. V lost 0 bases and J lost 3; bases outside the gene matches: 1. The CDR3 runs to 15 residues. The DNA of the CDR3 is TGTGCCAGCAGCCAAGATGGACAGGGGACAGATACGCAGTATTTT. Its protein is CASSQDGQGTDTQYF.

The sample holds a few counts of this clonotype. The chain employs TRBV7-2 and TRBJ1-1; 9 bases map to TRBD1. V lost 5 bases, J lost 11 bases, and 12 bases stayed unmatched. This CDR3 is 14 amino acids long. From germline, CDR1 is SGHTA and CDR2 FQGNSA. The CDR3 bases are TGTGCCAGCAGCAACCTACAGGGGGCGCCGCCGGCTTTCTTT. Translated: CASSNLQGAPPAFF. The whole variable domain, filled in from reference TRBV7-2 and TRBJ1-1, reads GAGVSQSPSNKVTEKGKDVELRCDPISGHTALYWYRQSLGQGLEFLIYFQGNSAPDKSGLPSDRFSAERTGGSVSTLTIQRTQQEDSAVYLCASSNLQGAPPAFFGQGTRLTVV.

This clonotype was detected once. This chain's CDR3 is CASSPALRGLTGELFF. CDR3 DNA sequence: TGTGCCAGCAGCCCAGCCCTCCGGGGCCTGACCGGGGAGCTGTTTTTT. The chain couples TRBV11-1 to TRBJ2-2; D may correspond to TRBD1 or TRBD2 (5 bases each). This CDR3 has 16 amino acids. The germline CDR1 and CDR2 sequences are SGHAT and FQDESV (reference sequence). The V and J ends lost 5 bases and 5 bases respectively, with 18 bases between them.